Each of the 19 T cell receptor beta chains below was sequenced from the same sample in a study of Ad26.COV2.S vaccination and SARS-CoV-2 variants. Treatment defined: some 20 received Ad26.COV2.S at low or high dose, single or two shots; several received placebo; per-sample allocation not given. Sampling took place 63 days after the first vaccine or placebo injection. Here immunoSEQ multiplex PCR was the method, and the copy in TCRdb shows in-frame clones only, minus some. The profile shows hundreds of thousands of clones, roughly nine tenths of them singletons. Sequenced material: peripheral blood, taken in a trial of Ad26.COV2.S vaccine versus placebo. The receptors stem from a person between 18 and 65 years old who received the Ad26.COV2.S COVID-19 vaccine or a placebo.

V gene TRBV7-9 combines with J gene TRBJ1-2, with D uncertain. This CDR3 comprises 12 residues. V was cut by 3 bases and J by 4 bases, with 6 bases left in between. Germline loops: CDR1 SEHNR, CDR2 FQNEAQ (reference sequence). The chain's CDR3 is CASSFPPYGYTF. In DNA form, the CDR3 reads TGTGCCAGCAGCTTTCCTCCCTATGGCTACACCTTC.

This clone has more than one count but fewer than ten. The rearrangement uses TRBV7-9 and TRBJ2-7; TRBD1 aligns across 7 bases. The V segment lost 4 bases and the J segment 3 bases; nucleotides outside the gene matches: 6. CDR1 SEHNR and CDR2 FQNEAQ come from the germline V gene (reference sequence). The CDR3 loop spans 14 amino acids. CDR3 in DNA: TGTGCCAGCAGCTCTACCCGGGACAGCTACGAGCAGTACTTC. This codes for CASSSTRDSYEQYF.

With regard to this clone: This CDR3 is also generated by other DNA sequences in the sample. The V gene is TRBV6-6, the J gene TRBJ2-1; TRBD1 might be the D (6 bases). Trimming pared 2 bases from V and 3 bases from J, leaving 11 bases between. The CDR3 covers 15 residues. Germline V gene data show CDR1 as MNHNY and CDR2 as SVGAGI (reference sequence). The CDR3 DNA reads TGTGCCAGCAGTTACCCGGGACAAGGCTACAATGAGCAGTTCTTC. Amino acid sequence: CASSYPGQGYNEQFF.

The rearrangement uses TRBV5-1 and TRBJ2-4, with 8 bases identical to TRBD1. The V gene end was trimmed by 2 bases and the J gene end by 6 bases; junction bases not matched to a gene: 4. CDR3 size: 14 residues. From germline, CDR1 is SGHRS and CDR2 YFSETQ. The CDR3 coding sequence is TGCGCCAGCAGCTTTGGACAGGGAGCAAACATTCAGTACTTC. It codes for CASSFGQGANIQYF.

V gene TRBV11-2 combines with J gene TRBJ2-1, with TRBD1 as a possible D gene (6 bases). The germline V gene has CDR1 SGHAT and CDR2 FQNNGV. Deletions cut 5 bases from V and 2 bases from J, with 13 bases between. The length of the CDR3 is 15 residues. CDR3 nucleotide sequence: TGTGCCAGCAGCCCCCGGGACATCACCTACAATGAGCAGTTCTTC. Its translation is CASSPRDITYNEQFF.

As DNA, the CDR3 is TGTGCCAGCTCACAAAACAGGATGCCCTACAATGAGCAGTTCTTC. Translating it yields CASSQNRMPYNEQFF. The chain has TRBV18 and TRBJ2-1; D may be TRBD1 (5 bases). In germline, CDR1 is KGHSH, CDR2 LQKENI. The ends were cut back, 4 bases at V and 2 bases at J, with 12 bases in the middle. The CDR3 consists of 15 residues.

A single count supports this clone. The chain is built from TRBV29-1 and TRBJ1-2, with D possibly being TRBD1 (5 bases). The CDR3 runs to 11 residues. Trimming removed 7 bases at V and 6 bases at J, with 12 bases between. Germline V gives CDR1 SQVTM, CDR2 ANQGSEA. The CDR3 region has the DNA TGCAGCGGTGGGGCAAATAATGGCTACACCTTC. Its protein is CSGGANNGYTF.

The V gene is TRBV12-5, the J gene TRBJ2-3; 9 bases agree with TRBD1. Germline V gives CDR1 LGHNT, CDR2 FRNRAP. V lost 4 bases and J lost 4; bases outside the gene matches: 3. This CDR3 is built from 14 residues. The CDR3 is CASGSGQGSDTQYF. The CDR3 DNA reads TGTGCTAGTGGTTCCGGACAGGGGTCAGATACGCAGTATTTT.

CDR3 protein: CSGGPGLQYTDTQYF. Written as DNA, the CDR3 is TGCAGCGGCGGACCGGGACTCCAGTACACAGATACGCAGTATTTT. The V gene is TRBV29-1, the J gene TRBJ2-3; TRBD2 is a possible D gene (6 bases). CDR3 length: 15 residues. Germline V gene data show CDR1 as SQVTM and CDR2 as ANQGSEA. V shed 7 bases and J shed 2 bases, with 19 bases lying between them.

DNA of the CDR3: TGTGCCAGCAGCTTGGGACAGCTCGCAACTAATGAAAAACTGTTTTTT. This codes for CASSLGQLATNEKLFF. This chain joins TRBV7-9 and TRBJ1-4, with 7 bases matching TRBD1. Germline V gene data show CDR1 as SEHNR and CDR2 as FQNEAQ (reference sequence). The V and J ends lost 3 bases and 0 bases, in that order; junction bases with no gene match: 4. This CDR3 has 16 residues.

This chain uses TRBV25-1 with TRBJ2-4, with D uncertain. The CDR3 spans 12 residues. Germline CDR1 reads MGHDK; CDR2 reads SYGVNS. V dropped 2 bases and J dropped 8 bases, with 7 bases sitting between them. The CDR3 coding sequence is TGTGCCAGCAGTGAAAGGGTGGACATTCAGTACTTC. Translation gives CASSERVDIQYF.

Remarks on this clone: The sample carries other DNA sequences with the same CDR3. This chain uses TRBV6-2 or TRBV6-3 with TRBJ2-7, with 7 nucleotides matching TRBD1. CDR3 length: 13 amino acids. Germline values: CDR1 MNHEY, CDR2 SVGEGT. J gave up 1 base and V 5 bases, and 2 bases lay outside the gene matches. The CDR3 nucleotides are TGTGCCAGCAGTCCGACAGGGTCCTACGAGCAGTACTTC. It yields the protein CASSPTGSYEQYF.

The chain joins TRBV5-1 to TRBJ1-6, with TRBD1 matching over 9 bases. This CDR3 comprises 16 residues. Trimming at V came to 3 bases and at J to 9 bases, leaving 10 bases not matched to a gene. CDR1 and CDR2 from the germline V gene are SGHRS and YFSETQ. The DNA of the CDR3 is TGCGCCAGCAGCTGGGGGGGACAGGGAATTTTTTCACCCCTCCACTTT. Translated: CASSWGGQGIFSPLHF.

The chain carries TRBV5-1 and TRBJ1-1, with TRBD1 as a possible D gene (5 bases). Trimming removed 0 bases from V and 11 bases from J, with 14 bases in between. Germline V gene lookup returns CDR1 SGHRS and CDR2 YFSETQ. This CDR3 has 13 amino acids. As DNA, the CDR3 is TGCGCCAGCAGCTTGGCCGGAGGGGCACCGGCTTTCTTT. It yields the protein CASSLAGGAPAFF.

This clone was observed once. The chain couples TRBV9 to TRBJ2-1, with D tentatively TRBD1 (5 bases). This CDR3 has 13 amino acids. CDR1 is SGDLS and CDR2 is YYNGEE in the germline V gene. The V end lost 6 bases, the J end lost 2 bases, and 9 bases lay between the germline ends. CDR3 residues: CASTWGPYNEQFF. The CDR3 DNA sequence: TGTGCCAGCACCTGGGGCCCCTACAATGAGCAGTTCTTC.

The chain joins TRBV3-1 (or the pseudogene TRBV3-2) to TRBJ2-2, with D perhaps TRBD1 or TRBD2 (5 bases each). This CDR3 is 17 amino acids long. Germline loops: CDR1 LGHDT, CDR2 YNNKEL (reference sequence). V was trimmed by 5 bases and J by 4 bases, leaving 20 bases between them. CDR3 sequence reads: CASSGTEGRSGTGELFF. DNA of the CDR3: TGTGCCAGCAGCGGTACTGAGGGGAGATCGGGCACCGGGGAGCTGTTTTTT.

J is TRBJ2-7 and V is TRBV11-2; D could derive from TRBD1 or TRBD2 (5 bases each). Trimming took 5 bases from V and 3 from J, leaving 11 bases between them. The CDR3 consists of 13 residues. Germline-derived CDR1 and CDR2 are SGHAT and FQNNGV. For the CDR3, the DNA is TGTGCCAGCAGCCCCGGGACCTTCTACGAGCAGTACTTC. Residues: CASSPGTFYEQYF.

The chain combines TRBV4-3 with TRBJ2-5; TRBD2 aligns across 8 bases. The CDR3 runs to 16 residues. The V gene's germline CDR1 is LGHNA and CDR2 YSLEER. The V segment lost 4 bases and the J segment 4 bases; nucleotides outside the gene matches: 11. CDR3 sequence reads: CASSRTRLALGETQYF. CDR3 coding DNA: TGCGCCAGCAGCCGTACGAGACTAGCGTTAGGAGAGACCCAGTACTTC.

The V and J genes are TRBV7-2 and TRBJ2-5, with D possibly being TRBD2 (7 bases). Germline CDR1 is SGHTA and CDR2 is FQGNSA. V gave up 5 bases and J gave up 5 bases, with 18 bases separating them. The CDR3 length is 15 residues. The CDR3 DNA sequence: TGTGCCAGCAGCCCCGGGGAGGGGGTCATGGAGACCCAGTACTTC. This encodes CASSPGEGVMETQYF.